This T cell receptor beta chain was sequenced for a study of T cells after yellow fever vaccination. TCRdb called the 5' RACE reads again in MiXCR, with one record for every CDR3 protein. The sample contains about 50,000 distinct CDR3 sequences, 6% to 8% of which appear only once. Germline-derived CDR1 and CDR2 are MNHEY and SVGAGI. Trimming cost V 4 bases and J 6 bases, with 16 bases left between them. The CDR3 is 15 amino acids. This clonotype was picked up many times. The sample consisted of CD8+ T cells sorted from PBMCs, taken around 14 days after the first yellow fever vaccination. The genes are TRBV6-5 and TRBJ2-1; D call uncertain. The source of this sequence is a young man who received the YFV17D yellow fever vaccine. The CDR3 DNA follows: TGTGCCAGCAGTTCAGGTAGATGGGCCCTCAATGAGCAGTTCTTC. It specifies CASSSGRWALNEQFF.